This T cell receptor (beta chain) came from a study of Graves' ophthalmopathy and Graves' hyperthyroidism. Germline V gene data show CDR1 as SGHVS and CDR2 as FQNEAQ. V lost 1 base and J 0 bases, leaving 16 bases between the germline ends. The CDR3 length is 18 residues. The authors amplified TCR beta CDR3 regions, and they did so from RNA transcripts for repertoire sequencing. RT-PCR was first run with HTBI primers, then multiplex PCR in a second round. TCRdb analysed the multiplex PCR reads with MiXCR anew, one entry per CDR3 protein. The sample has 150,000 to 200,000 distinct CDR3 sequences, over 35% seen once. Remarks on this clonotype: Its antigen remains unidentified.

Study-level results: In separating ophthalmopathy from stable hyperthyroidism, a 13-signature model achieved roughly 87% sensitivity and approximately 80% specificity. Most expanded clonotypes from thyroid (those above 0.001 frequency) were also found in blood.

Specimen: peripheral blood. The V and J genes are TRBV7-8 and TRBJ1-5; no firm D call. The clonotype was recovered from a woman in her thirties or forties with Graves' ophthalmopathy. CDR3 residues: CASSLGVTNFYSNQPQHF. The CDR3 coding sequence is TGTGCCAGCAGCTTAGGGGTGACAAACTTCTATAGCAATCAGCCCCAGCATTTT.